The 23 T cell receptor beta chains in this list originate from one sample, sequenced in a study of CD4 T cell repertoires in COVID-19. Repertoires were generated with immunoSEQ multiplex PCR, while TCRdb's copy carries only in-frame clones and drops some. The table shows 60,000 to 90,000 clones, with roughly 80% occurring only once. The sequenced sample was CD4+ T cells from peripheral blood, obtained after recovery from COVID-19. These receptors were obtained from a human donor who had COVID-19.

This chain uses TRBV9 with TRBJ1-1; D is unresolved. From germline, CDR1 is SGDLS and CDR2 YYNGEE. The CDR3 consists of 15 residues. V dropped 0 bases and J dropped 0 bases, with 9 bases sitting between them. The CDR3 DNA is TGTGCCAGCAGCGTAGAAGTGGGCTTGAACACTGAAGCTTTCTTT. Translated, it gives CASSVEVGLNTEAFF.

This chain uses TRBV5-4 with TRBJ2-2; D call uncertain. Looked up from germline, CDR1 is SGHNT and CDR2 is YYREEE (reference sequence). CDR3 length: 13 amino acids. Trimming took 7 bases from V and 4 from J, leaving 11 bases between them. The CDR3 loop reads CASRFQGTGELFF. As DNA, the CDR3 is TGTGCCAGCCGTTTCCAAGGCACCGGGGAGCTGTTTTTT.

In this sample, this clone turned up a few times. J is TRBJ2-1 and V is TRBV9, with D unclear. The CDR3 contains 14 residues. Germline-derived CDR1 and CDR2 are SGDLS and YYNGEE. Trimming pared 0 bases from V and 0 bases from J, leaving 4 bases between. In DNA form, the CDR3 reads TGTGCCAGCAGCGTAGTAAGCTCCTACAATGAGCAGTTCTTC. This encodes CASSVVSSYNEQFF.

This chain links TRBV3-1 (or the pseudogene TRBV3-2) with TRBJ1-2, with D perhaps TRBD1 (6 bases). The germline V gene has CDR1 LGHDT and CDR2 YNNKEL (reference sequence). The V and J ends lost 3 bases and 8 bases respectively, with 19 bases between them. The CDR3 is made up of 15 amino acids. CDR3 sequence (DNA): TGTGCCAGCAGCCAGTTCCACCGGGACACACTGGGCTACACCTTC. This sequence encodes CASSQFHRDTLGYTF.

V and J are TRBV7-9 and TRBJ2-1, with TRBD2 identical over 8 bases. V gave up 10 bases and J gave up 3 bases; unmatched junction bases: 11. CDR3 length: 15 residues. Germline V lookup: CDR1 SEHNR, CDR2 FQNEAQ (reference sequence). The CDR3 DNA follows: TGTGCCACCCGGGGGGGTAGCGGGAACTACAATGAGCAGTTCTTC. Encoded protein: CATRGGSGNYNEQFF.

The chain has TRBV7-8 and TRBJ2-1; 10 bases agree with TRBD2. V dropped 6 bases and J dropped 0; count of bases not matched to a gene: 5. The V gene's germline CDR1 is SGHVS and CDR2 FQNEAQ. CDR3 size: 16 residues. CDR3 nucleotides: TGTGCCAGCAGGGGGACTAGCGACAACTCCTACAATGAGCAGTTCTTC. Its protein product is CASRGTSDNSYNEQFF.

A single count supports this clone. The chain carries TRBV5-1 and TRBJ1-3, with 9 bases identical to TRBD1. The V and J ends lost 4 bases and 4 bases, in that order; junction bases with no gene match: 6. The CDR3 is 15 amino acids. Germline V gene lookup returns CDR1 SGHRS and CDR2 YFSETQ. The CDR3 sequence: CASSARQGGGNTIYF. DNA of the CDR3: TGCGCCAGCAGCGCTCGACAGGGGGGCGGAAACACCATATATTTT.

In this sample, this clone turned up once. The chain couples TRBV25-1 to TRBJ1-5, with D possibly being TRBD1 (6 bases). The CDR3 length is 15 residues. Germline V CDR1 and CDR2: MGHDK, SYGVNS. Trimming pared 4 bases from V and 3 bases from J, leaving 13 bases between. In nucleotides, the CDR3 is TGTGCCAGCAGTGTAGGGGGGCCCAACAATCAGCCCCAGCATTTT. It codes for CASSVGGPNNQPQHF.

The V gene is TRBV6-6, the J gene TRBJ2-3, with D possibly matching TRBD1 (6 bases). The CDR3 is made up of 14 amino acids. Trimming left V 7 bases short and J 1 base short, with 12 bases between. From germline, CDR1 is MNHNY and CDR2 SVGAGI (reference sequence). The CDR3 sequence is CASKLAGGTDTQYF. CDR3 nucleotide sequence: TGTGCCAGCAAACTCGCAGGGGGCACAGATACGCAGTATTTT.

V is TRBV6-5 and J is TRBJ1-1; D is undetermined. V was pared by 7 bases and J by 8 bases, with 17 bases between. Germline V lookup: CDR1 MNHEY, CDR2 SVGAGI. This CDR3 contains 13 residues. Here the CDR3 reads CASTSITTAEAFF. Written as DNA, the CDR3 is TGTGCCAGCACCTCAATTACGACTGCCGAAGCTTTCTTT.

The V call is TRBV19, the J call TRBJ1-4; 7 bases map to TRBD1. The CDR3 spans 15 residues. V lost 5 bases, J lost 4 bases, and 7 bases stayed unmatched. The germline CDR1 and CDR2 sequences are LNHDA and SQIVND (reference sequence). The CDR3 protein is CASSGSGTDNEKLFF. CDR3 nucleotides: TGTGCCAGTAGTGGTTCCGGGACAGATAATGAAAAACTGTTTTTT.

This clone has only a few counts. This chain uses TRBV4-2 with TRBJ1-2, with D perhaps matching TRBD1 (5 bases). CDR3 size: 15 residues. The V and J ends lost 0 bases and 2 bases respectively, with 10 bases between them. Germline V gives CDR1 LGHNA, CDR2 YNFKEQ. The CDR3, as DNA: TGTGCCAGCAGCCAAGATGCCCGGACAAACTATGGCTACACCTTC. The encoded protein is CASSQDARTNYGYTF.

The chain combines TRBV18 with TRBJ2-1, with D possibly being TRBD2 (5 bases). Germline V lookup: CDR1 KGHSH, CDR2 LQKENI. Trimming removed 0 bases from V and 0 bases from J, with 9 bases in between. The CDR3 is 16 residues long. CDR3 bases: TGTGCCAGCTCACCACCAAACGGAGGCTCCTACAATGAGCAGTTCTTC. This codes for CASSPPNGGSYNEQFF.

V is TRBV5-1 and J is TRBJ2-7, with 7 positions matching TRBD1. The length of the CDR3 is 14 residues. Germline V gene lookup returns CDR1 SGHRS and CDR2 YFSETQ. The ends lost 5 bases at V and 2 bases at J; junction bases unmatched: 7. The CDR3 DNA follows: TGCGCCAGCAGGCCACAGGGGAGCCCCTACGAGCAGTACTTC. It encodes CASRPQGSPYEQYF.

The CDR3 DNA is TGTGCCAGCAGTTTATCTCACGGCCGGGACTACGCCGGGGAGCTGTTTTTT. Its protein product is CASSLSHGRDYAGELFF. This chain uses TRBV28 with TRBJ2-2, with 7 bases that match TRBD2. Unmatched junction bases numbered 11, after V lost 1 base and J lost 6 bases. The CDR3 runs to 17 residues. Germline CDR1 and CDR2: MDHEN and SYDVKM.

The chain recombines TRBV12-5 with TRBJ1-2, with no clear D. The length of the CDR3 is 14 residues. V lost 1 base and J lost 4, with 10 bases in between. Germline V gene data show CDR1 as LGHNT and CDR2 as FRNRAP. The CDR3 sequence is CASGLEAQSYGYTF. DNA for the CDR3: TGTGCTAGTGGTTTGGAAGCACAGAGCTATGGCTACACCTTC. The complete variable domain, with remaining parts taken from reference TRBV12-5 and TRBJ1-2, reads DARVTQTPRHKVTEMGQEVTMRCQPILGHNTVFWYRQTMMQGLELLAYFRNRAPLDDSGMPKDRFSAEMPDATLATLKIQPSEPRDSAVYFCASGLEAQSYGYTFGSGTRLTVV.

The V call is TRBV28, the J call TRBJ2-3; D uncertain. The CDR3 has 15 residues. The V gene's germline CDR1 is MDHEN and CDR2 SYDVKM. Trimming left V 6 bases short and J 2 bases short, with 15 bases between. The CDR3 coding sequence is TGTGCCAGCAGGACACCGGAACATCCCACAGATACGCAGTATTTT. It yields the protein CASRTPEHPTDTQYF.

V is TRBV28 and J is TRBJ1-1; D unresolved. Trimming shortened V by 7 bases and J by 6 bases, and 21 bases separated the two germline ends. This CDR3 is built from 15 residues. CDR1 and CDR2 from the germline V gene are MDHEN and SYDVKM. The DNA of the CDR3 is TGTGCCAGCACCACCGACCGGCAGCCCGACCCTGAAGCTTTCTTT. Residues: CASTTDRQPDPEAFF.

J is TRBJ2-1 and V is TRBV19; 9 nucleotides line up with TRBD2. The CDR3 runs 15 residues. The germline V gene has CDR1 LNHDA and CDR2 SQIVND (reference sequence). Trimming took 3 bases from V and 2 from J; bases not matched to a gene: 2. The CDR3 DNA is TGTGCCAGTAGTATGCGGGGGGGGGCCTACAATGAGCAGTTCTTC. This encodes CASSMRGGAYNEQFF.

V usage is TRBV5-8 and J usage is TRBJ1-2, with D possibly matching TRBD1 (5 bases). The germline V gene has CDR1 SGHTS and CDR2 YDEGEE. The CDR3 extends over 15 amino acids. V gave up 4 bases and J gave up 3 bases, with 16 bases separating them. Here the CDR3 DNA reads TGTGCCAGCAGCCCGGAGACAGCGATCTACTATGGCTACACCTTC. As protein: CASSPETAIYYGYTF. Full variable domain (outside the CDR3, taken from reference TRBV5-8 and TRBJ1-2): EAGVTQSPTHLIKTRGQQATLRCSPISGHTSVYWYQQALGLGLQFLLWYDEGEERNRGNFPPRFSGRQFPNYSSELNVNALELEDSALYLCASSPETAIYYGYTFGSGTRLTVV.

This clone has just a few counts. The CDR3 bases are TGTGCCAGCAATAGACCAGGGGCGACGAACACTGAAGCTTTCTTT. Its protein is CASNRPGATNTEAFF. This rearrangement joins TRBV6-5 to TRBJ1-1; possibly TRBD1 for D (6 bases). Germline CDR1 is MNHEY and CDR2 is SVGAGI. The CDR3 is 15 residues long. The V end lost 7 bases, the J end lost 1 base, and 16 bases lay between the germline ends.

This clone was seen a few times. This rearrangement joins TRBV3-1 (or the pseudogene TRBV3-2) to TRBJ2-7, with 7 bases identical to TRBD2. CDR1 and CDR2 (germline): LGHDT, YNNKEL (reference sequence). There are 13 residues in the CDR3. The J segment lost 1 base and the V segment lost 7 bases, leaving 4 bases of the junction unmatched. The CDR3 DNA reads TGTGCCAGCACCCCGGGGGGATCCTACGAGCAGTACTTC. It is translated as CASTPGGSYEQYF.

Comment on this clone: The same CDR3 can be traced to other DNA sequences in this sample. This rearrangement joins TRBV11-3 to TRBJ2-2, with 9 bases aligning to TRBD1. Unmatched junction bases numbered 5, after V lost 4 bases and J lost 5 bases. Germline CDR1 SGHNT, CDR2 YENEEA. The CDR3 consists of 15 residues. The CDR3 loop is CASSSGQGSTGELFF. Here the CDR3 DNA reads TGTGCCAGCAGCTCCGGACAGGGGTCGACCGGGGAGCTGTTTTTT.